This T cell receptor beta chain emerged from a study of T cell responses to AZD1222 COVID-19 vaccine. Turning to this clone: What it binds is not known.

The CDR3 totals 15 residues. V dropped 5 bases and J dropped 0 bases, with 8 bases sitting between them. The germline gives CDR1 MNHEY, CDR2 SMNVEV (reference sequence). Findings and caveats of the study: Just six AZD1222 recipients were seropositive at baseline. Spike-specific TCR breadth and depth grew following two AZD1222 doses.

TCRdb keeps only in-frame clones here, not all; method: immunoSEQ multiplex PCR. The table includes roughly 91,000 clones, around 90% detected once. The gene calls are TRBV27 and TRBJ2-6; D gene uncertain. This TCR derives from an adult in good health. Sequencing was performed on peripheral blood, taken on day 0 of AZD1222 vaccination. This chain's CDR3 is CASSLRFSGANVLTF. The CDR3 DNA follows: TGTGCCAGCAGTCTCCGCTTCTCTGGGGCCAACGTCCTGACTTTC. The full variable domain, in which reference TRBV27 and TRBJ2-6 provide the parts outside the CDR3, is EAQVTQNPRYLITVTGKKLTVTCSQNMNHEYMSWYRQDPGLGLRQIYYSMNVEVTDKGDVPEGYKVSRKEKRNFPLILESPSPNQTSLYFCASSLRFSGANVLTFGAGSRLTVL.